Below, one T cell receptor (beta chain) is given with its context. The antigen remains unidentified. This sample was taken from a study of shared clonotypes between healthy human individuals. Turning to the study itself: A couple of female and three male donors aged 18 to 49 were enrolled.

The table came from immunoSEQ multiplex PCR; TCRdb's copy has only in-frame clones and leaves some out. The sample yields 2 million to 2.5 million clones, about 90% seen once. Study results and caveats: Relative to memory subsets, naive subsets generally showed larger estimated richness. Rarefaction revealed incomplete sorted-subset sequencing despite large depth. Clonotypes that were shared across four donors made up around 5% of naive CD4 clonotypes.

Trimming took 6 bases from V and 6 from J, leaving 8 bases between them. Germline loops: CDR1 SNHLY, CDR2 FYNNEI. The length of the CDR3 is 11 residues. The chain has TRBV2 and TRBJ1-1; D gene unclear. Specimen: naive CD4+ T cells from PBMCs. Subset here: CD45RA+ positively selected. This receptor was identified in a young man in good health. Some clones in this sample may be carry-over from other donors' samples. The CDR3 loop reads CASSVAAEAFF. The CDR3 DNA reads TGTGCCAGCAGCGTGGCCGCTGAAGCTTTCTTT.